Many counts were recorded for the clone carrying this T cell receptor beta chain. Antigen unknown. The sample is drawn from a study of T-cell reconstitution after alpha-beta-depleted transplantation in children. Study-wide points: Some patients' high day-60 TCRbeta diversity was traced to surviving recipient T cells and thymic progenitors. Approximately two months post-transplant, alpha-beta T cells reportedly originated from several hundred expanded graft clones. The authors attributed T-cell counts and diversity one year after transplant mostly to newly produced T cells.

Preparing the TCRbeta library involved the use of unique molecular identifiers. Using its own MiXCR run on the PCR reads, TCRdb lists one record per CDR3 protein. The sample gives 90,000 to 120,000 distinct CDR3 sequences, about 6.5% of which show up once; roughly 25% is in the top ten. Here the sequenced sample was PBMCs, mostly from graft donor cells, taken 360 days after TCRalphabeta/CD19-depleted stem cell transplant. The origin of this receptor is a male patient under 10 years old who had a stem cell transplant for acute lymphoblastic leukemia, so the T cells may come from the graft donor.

The CDR3 sequence: CSATKAGGGYTF. The CDR3 DNA is TGCAGCGCCACAAAGGCAGGGGGTGGCTACACCTTC. V gene TRBV29-1 combines with J gene TRBJ1-2, with 7 positions matching TRBD1. Germline lookup yields CDR1 SQVTM and CDR2 ANQGSEA. The CDR3 sequence is 12 residues long. V lost 7 bases, J lost 7 bases, and 9 bases stayed unmatched.